This T cell receptor (beta chain) was recovered during a study of cytomegalovirus exposure and HLA in healthy donors. Study-wide context: Both the 120 or so validation repertoires and the 666 first-cohort repertoires used the same platform, as reported by a later analysis.

The CDR3 extends over 13 amino acids. The V end lost 3 bases, the J end lost 3 bases, and 9 bases lay between the germline ends. Per the germline V gene, CDR1 is LNHNV and CDR2 is YYDKDF (reference sequence). Separate from the approximately 670-subject first cohort, the roughly 120-subject validation cohort was the one that the donors belonged to. Findings of the study overall: TCR beta chains numbering approximately 150 were designated cytomegalovirus-associated.

About this clone itself: Its matching antigen is unknown.

Assay used: immunoSEQ multiplex PCR; TCRdb lists only in-frame clones, some missing. The table records about 150,000 clones, approximately 86% of them present only once. The clonotype originates from a man between 18 and 35 years old in good health and CMV-seropositive. Source material: PBMCs. The rearrangement joins TRBV15 to TRBJ2-7; no reliable D call. CDR3: CATSSRTSYEQYF. CDR3 coding DNA: TGTGCCACCAGCAGTAGAACGAGCTACGAGCAGTACTTC.